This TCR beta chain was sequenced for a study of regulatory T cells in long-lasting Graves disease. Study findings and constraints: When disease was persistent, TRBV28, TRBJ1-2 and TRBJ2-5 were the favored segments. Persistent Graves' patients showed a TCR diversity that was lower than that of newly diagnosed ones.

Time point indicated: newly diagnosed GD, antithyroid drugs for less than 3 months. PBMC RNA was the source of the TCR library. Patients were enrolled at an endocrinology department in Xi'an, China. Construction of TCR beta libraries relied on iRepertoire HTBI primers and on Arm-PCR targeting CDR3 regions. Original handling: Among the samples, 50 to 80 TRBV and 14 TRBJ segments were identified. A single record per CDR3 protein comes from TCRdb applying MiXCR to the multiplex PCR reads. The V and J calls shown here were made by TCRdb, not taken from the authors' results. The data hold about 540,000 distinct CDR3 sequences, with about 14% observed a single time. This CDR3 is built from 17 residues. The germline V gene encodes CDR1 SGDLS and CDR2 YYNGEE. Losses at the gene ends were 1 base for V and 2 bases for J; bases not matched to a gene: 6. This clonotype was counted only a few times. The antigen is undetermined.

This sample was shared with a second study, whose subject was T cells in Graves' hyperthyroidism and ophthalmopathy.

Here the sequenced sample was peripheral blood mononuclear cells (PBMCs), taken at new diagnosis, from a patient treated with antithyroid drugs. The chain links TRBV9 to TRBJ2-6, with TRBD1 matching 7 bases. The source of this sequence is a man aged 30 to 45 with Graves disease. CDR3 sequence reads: CASSVRSDRAGANVLTF. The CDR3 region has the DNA TGTGCCAGCAGCGTAAGATCCGACAGGGCTGGGGCCAACGTCCTGACTTTC.